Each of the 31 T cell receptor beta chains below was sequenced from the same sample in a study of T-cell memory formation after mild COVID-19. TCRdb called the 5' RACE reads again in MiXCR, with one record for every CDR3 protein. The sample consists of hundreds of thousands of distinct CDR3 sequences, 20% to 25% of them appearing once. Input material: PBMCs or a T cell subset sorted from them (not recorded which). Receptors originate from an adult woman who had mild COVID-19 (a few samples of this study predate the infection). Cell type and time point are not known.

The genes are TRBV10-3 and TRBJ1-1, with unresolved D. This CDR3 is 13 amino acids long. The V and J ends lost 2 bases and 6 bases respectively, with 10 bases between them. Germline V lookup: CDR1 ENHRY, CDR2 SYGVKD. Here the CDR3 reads CAISETEGSEAFF. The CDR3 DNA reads TGTGCCATCAGTGAGACGGAGGGATCTGAAGCTTTCTTT.

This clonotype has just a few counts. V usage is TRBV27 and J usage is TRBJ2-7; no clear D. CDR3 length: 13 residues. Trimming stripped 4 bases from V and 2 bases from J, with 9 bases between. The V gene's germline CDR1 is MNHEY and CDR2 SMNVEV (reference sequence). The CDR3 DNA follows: TGTGCCAGCAGTTATTCCGCAACCTACGAGCAGTACTTC. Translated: CASSYSATYEQYF.

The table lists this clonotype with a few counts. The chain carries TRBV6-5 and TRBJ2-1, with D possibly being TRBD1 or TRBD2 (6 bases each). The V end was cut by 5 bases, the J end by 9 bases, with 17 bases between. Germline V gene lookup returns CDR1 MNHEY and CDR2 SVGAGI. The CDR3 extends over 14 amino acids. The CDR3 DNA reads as TGTGCCAGCAGTCCACGGAGGGGGGCGTTTGAGCAGTTCTTC. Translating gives CASSPRRGAFEQFF.

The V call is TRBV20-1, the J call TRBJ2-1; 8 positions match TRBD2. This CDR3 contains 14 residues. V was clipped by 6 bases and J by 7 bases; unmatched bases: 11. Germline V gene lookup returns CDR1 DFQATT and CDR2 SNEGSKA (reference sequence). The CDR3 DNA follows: TGCAGTGCAAGACCCCCTCGGGGGGGGAATGAGCAGTTCTTC. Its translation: CSARPPRGGNEQFF.

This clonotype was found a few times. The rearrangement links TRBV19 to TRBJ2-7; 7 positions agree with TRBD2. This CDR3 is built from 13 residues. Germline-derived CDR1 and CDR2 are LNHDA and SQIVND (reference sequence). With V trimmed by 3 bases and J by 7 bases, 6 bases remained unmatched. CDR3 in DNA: TGTGCCAGTAGTATTTCCGGGACTATAGAGCAGTACTTC. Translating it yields CASSISGTIEQYF.

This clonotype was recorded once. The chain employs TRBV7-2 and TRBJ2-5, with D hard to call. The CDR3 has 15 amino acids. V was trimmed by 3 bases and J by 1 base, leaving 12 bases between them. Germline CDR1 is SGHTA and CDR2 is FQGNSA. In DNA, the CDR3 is TGTGCCAGCAGCTTCGGGTGGCGGTTCCAAGAGACCCAGTACTTC. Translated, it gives CASSFGWRFQETQYF.

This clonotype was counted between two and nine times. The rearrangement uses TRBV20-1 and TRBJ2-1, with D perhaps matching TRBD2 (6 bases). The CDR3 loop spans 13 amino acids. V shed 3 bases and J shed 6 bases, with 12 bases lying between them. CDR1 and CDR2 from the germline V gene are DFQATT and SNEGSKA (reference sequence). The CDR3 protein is CSASLGGPNEQFF. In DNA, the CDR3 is TGCAGTGCTAGCTTGGGAGGCCCCAATGAGCAGTTCTTC.

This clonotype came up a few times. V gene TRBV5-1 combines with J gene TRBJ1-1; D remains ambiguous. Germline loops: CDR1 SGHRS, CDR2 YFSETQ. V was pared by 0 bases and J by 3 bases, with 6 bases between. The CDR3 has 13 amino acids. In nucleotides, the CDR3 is TGCGCCAGCAGCTTGGATCCGGACACTGAAGCTTTCTTT. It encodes CASSLDPDTEAFF.

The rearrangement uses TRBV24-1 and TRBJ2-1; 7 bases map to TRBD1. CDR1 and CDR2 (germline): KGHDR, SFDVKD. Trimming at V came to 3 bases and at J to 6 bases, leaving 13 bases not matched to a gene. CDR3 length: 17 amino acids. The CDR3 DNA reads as TGTGCCACCAGTGATCCCTTCGCAGGGGGTGGTGGCAATGAGCAGTTCTTC. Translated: CATSDPFAGGGGNEQFF.

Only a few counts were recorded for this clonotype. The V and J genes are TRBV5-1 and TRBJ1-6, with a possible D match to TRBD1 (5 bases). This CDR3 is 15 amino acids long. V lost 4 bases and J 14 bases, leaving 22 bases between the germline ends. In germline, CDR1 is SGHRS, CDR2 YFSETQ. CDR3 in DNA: TGCGCCAGCAGCACAAAGGGACTGGGCGATTCGTCCCTCCACTTT. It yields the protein CASSTKGLGDSSLHF.

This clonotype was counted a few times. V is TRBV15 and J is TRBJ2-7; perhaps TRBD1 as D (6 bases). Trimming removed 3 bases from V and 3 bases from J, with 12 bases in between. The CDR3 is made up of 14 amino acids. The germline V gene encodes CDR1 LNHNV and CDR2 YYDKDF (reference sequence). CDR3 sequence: CATSRETTGYEQYF. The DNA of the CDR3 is TGTGCCACCAGCAGGGAAACGACAGGCTACGAGCAGTACTTC.

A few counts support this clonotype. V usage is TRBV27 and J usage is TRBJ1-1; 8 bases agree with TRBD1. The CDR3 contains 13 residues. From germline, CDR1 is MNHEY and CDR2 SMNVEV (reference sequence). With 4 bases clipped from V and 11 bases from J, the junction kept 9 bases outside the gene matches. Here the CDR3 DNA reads TGTGCCAGCAGTTCCCTCCAGGGGGCGGGGGCTTTCTTT. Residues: CASSSLQGAGAFF.

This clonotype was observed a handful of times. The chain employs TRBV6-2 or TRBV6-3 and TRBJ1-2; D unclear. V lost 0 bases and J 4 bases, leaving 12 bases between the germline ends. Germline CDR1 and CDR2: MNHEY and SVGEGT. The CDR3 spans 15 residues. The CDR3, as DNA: TGTGCCAGCAGTTACTCGAGCAGGACGCGCTATGGCTACACCTTC. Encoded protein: CASSYSSRTRYGYTF.

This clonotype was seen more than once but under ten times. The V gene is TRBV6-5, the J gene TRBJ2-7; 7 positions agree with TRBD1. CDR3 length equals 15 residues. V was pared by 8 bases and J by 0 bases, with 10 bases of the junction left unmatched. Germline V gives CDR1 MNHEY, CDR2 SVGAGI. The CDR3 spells CASSFSGQTSYEQYF. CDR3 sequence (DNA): TGTGCCAGCTCCTTCTCGGGACAGACCTCCTACGAGCAGTACTTC.

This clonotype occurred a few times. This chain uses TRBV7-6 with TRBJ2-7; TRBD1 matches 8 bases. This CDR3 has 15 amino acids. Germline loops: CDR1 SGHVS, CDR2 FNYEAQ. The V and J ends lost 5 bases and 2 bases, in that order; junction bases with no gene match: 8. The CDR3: CASSDWDRSTYEQYF. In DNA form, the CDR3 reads TGTGCCAGCAGCGACTGGGACAGGAGTACCTACGAGCAGTACTTC. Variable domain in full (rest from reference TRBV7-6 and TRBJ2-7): GAGVSQSPRYKVTKRGQDVALRCDPISGHVSLYWYRQALGQGPEFLTYFNYEAQQDKSGLPNDRFSAERPEGSISTLTIQRTEQRDSAMYRCASSDWDRSTYEQYFGPGTRLTVT.

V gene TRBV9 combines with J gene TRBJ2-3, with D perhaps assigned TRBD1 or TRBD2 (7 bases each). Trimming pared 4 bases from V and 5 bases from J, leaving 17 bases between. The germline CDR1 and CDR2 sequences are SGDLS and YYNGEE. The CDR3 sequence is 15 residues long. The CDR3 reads CASSPAGGAGDTQYF. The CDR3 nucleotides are TGTGCCAGCAGCCCAGCAGGGGGGGCGGGAGATACGCAGTATTTT.

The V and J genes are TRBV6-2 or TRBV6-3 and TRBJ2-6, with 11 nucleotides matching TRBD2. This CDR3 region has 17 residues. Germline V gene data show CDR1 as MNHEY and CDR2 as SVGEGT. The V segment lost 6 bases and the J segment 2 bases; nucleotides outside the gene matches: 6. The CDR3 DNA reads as TGTGCCAGCAGCCTACTAGCGGGAGTCCCTGGGGCCAACGTCCTGACTTTC. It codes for CASSLLAGVPGANVLTF.

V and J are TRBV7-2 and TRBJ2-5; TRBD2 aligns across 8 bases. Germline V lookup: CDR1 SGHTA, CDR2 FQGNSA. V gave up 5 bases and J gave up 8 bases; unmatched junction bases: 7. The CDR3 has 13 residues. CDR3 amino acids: CASSPAGVETQYF. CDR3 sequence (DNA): TGTGCCAGCAGCCCAGCGGGAGTGGAAACCCAGTACTTC.

The CDR3 is CASSMTSGIEKTQYF. Here the CDR3 DNA reads TGTGCCAGCAGCATGACTAGCGGGATAGAAAAGACGCAGTATTTT. The genes are TRBV9 and TRBJ2-3; TRBD2 matches at 11 bases. The CDR3 is made up of 15 amino acids. CDR1 is SGDLS and CDR2 is YYNGEE in the germline V gene. The V gene end was trimmed by 4 bases and the J gene end by 9 bases; junction bases not matched to a gene: 10.

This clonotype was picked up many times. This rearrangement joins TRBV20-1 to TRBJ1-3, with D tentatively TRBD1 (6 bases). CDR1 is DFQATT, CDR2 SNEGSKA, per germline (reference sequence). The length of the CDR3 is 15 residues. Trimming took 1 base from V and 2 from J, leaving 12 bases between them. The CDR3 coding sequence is TGCAGTGCTAGAGTCCCAGGGGCGACTGGAAACACCATATATTTT. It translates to CSARVPGATGNTIYF.

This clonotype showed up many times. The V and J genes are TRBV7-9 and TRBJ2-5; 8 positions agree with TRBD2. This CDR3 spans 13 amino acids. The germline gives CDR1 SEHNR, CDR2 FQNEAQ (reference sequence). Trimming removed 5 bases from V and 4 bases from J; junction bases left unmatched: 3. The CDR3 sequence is CASSPGLAETQYF. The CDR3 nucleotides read TGTGCCAGCAGCCCTGGACTAGCAGAGACCCAGTACTTC. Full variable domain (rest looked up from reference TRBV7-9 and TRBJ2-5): DTGVSQNPRHKITKRGQNVTFRCDPISEHNRLYWYRQTLGQGPEFLTYFQNEAQLEKSRLLSDRFSAERPKGSFSTLEIQRTEQGDSAMYLCASSPGLAETQYFGPGTRLLVL.

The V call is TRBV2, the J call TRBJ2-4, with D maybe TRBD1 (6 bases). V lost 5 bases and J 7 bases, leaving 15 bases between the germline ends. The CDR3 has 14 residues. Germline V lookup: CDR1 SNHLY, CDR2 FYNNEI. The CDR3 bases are TGTGCCAGCAGTTTACAGGGAATAAAGAACATTCAGTACTTC. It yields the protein CASSLQGIKNIQYF.

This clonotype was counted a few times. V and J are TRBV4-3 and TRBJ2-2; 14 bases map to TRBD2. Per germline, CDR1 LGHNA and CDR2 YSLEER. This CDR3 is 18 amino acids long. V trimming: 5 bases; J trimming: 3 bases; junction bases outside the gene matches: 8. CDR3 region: CASSRRLAGGPDTGELFF. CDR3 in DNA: TGCGCCAGCAGCAGACGACTAGCGGGAGGGCCCGACACCGGGGAGCTGTTTTTT.

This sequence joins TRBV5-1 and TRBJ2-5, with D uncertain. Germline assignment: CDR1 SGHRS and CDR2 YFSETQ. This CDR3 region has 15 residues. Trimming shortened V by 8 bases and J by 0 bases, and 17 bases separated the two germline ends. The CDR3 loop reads CASSPFVADQETQYF. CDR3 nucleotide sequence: TGCGCCAGTTCTCCCTTCGTGGCAGACCAAGAGACCCAGTACTTC.

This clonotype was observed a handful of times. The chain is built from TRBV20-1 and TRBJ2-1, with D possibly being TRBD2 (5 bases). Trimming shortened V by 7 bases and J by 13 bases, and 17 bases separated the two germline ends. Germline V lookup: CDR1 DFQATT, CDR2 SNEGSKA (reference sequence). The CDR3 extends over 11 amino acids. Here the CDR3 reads CSVASNQLQFF. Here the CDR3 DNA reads TGCAGTGTGGCTAGCAACCAATTACAGTTCTTC.

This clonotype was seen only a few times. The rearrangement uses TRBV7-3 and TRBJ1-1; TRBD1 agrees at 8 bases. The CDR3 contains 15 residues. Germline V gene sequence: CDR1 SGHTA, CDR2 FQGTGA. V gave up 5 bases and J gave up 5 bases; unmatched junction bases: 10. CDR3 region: CASSRHQGAGTEAFF. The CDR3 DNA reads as TGTGCCAGCAGCAGACACCAGGGGGCTGGGACTGAAGCTTTCTTT.

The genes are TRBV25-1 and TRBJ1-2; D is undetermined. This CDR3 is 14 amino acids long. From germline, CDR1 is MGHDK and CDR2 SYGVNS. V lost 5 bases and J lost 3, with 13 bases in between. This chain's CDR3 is CASSYRAGDYGYTF. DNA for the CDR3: TGTGCCAGCAGTTACCGGGCCGGGGACTATGGCTACACCTTC.

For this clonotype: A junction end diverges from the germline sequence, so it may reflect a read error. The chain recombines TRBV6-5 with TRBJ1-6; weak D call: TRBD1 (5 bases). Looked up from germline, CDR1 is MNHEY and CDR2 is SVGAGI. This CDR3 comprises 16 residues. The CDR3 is CASSYNWGTYNSPLHF. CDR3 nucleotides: TGTGCCAGCAGTTACAATTGGGGGACCTACAATTCACCCCTCCACTTT.

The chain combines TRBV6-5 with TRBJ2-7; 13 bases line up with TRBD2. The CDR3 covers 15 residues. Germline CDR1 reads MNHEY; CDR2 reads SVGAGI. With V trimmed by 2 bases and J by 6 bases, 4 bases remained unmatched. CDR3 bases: TGTGCCAGCAGTTACGAGGGACTAGCGGGAACCGAGCAGTACTTC. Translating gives CASSYEGLAGTEQYF.

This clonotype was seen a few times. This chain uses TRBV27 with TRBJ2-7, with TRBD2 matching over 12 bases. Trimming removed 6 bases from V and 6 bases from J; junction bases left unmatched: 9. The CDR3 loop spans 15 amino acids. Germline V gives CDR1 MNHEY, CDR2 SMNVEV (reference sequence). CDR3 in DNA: TGTGCCAGCAGCCAAACTCCGGGACTAGCGGGCGAGCAGTACTTC. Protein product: CASSQTPGLAGEQYF.

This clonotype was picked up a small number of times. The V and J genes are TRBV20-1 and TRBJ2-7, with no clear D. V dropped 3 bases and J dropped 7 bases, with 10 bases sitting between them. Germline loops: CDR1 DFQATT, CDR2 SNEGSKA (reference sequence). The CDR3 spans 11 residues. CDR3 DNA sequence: TGCAGTGCTAGCGTTGCTCGGGAGCAGTACTTC. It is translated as CSASVAREQYF.